This paragraph reports one T cell receptor (beta chain). The data were taken from a study of blood T cell repertoires in COVID-19. Study at large: Whether acute or convalescent, the COVID-19 samples came from the United States, Italy and Spain.

Sequencing was performed with immunoSEQ multiplex PCR; in TCRdb, only in-frame clones are kept and a portion is missing. Among hundreds of thousands of clones listed, approximately 86% were seen once. V shed 5 bases, J shed 8 bases, and the junction held 7 bases outside the gene matches. Germline-derived CDR1 and CDR2 are SGHAT and FQNNGV. This CDR3 is 15 amino acids long. The receptor's source is a woman younger than 30 who had recovered from COVID-19. This chain uses TRBV11-2 with TRBJ2-4, with 12 bases lining up with TRBD2. Sequenced material: PBMCs or T cells enriched from blood (not recorded which). As DNA, the CDR3 is TGTGCCAGCAGCCGACTAGCGGGAGAGTCAGACATTCAGTACTTC. As protein: CASSRLAGESDIQYF.